This T cell receptor beta chain originates from a study of blood T cell repertoires in COVID-19. The overall study: Samples came from the United States, Italy and Spain, spanning acute and convalescent COVID-19. In each case, the material was cDNA or gDNA derived from T cells, B-cell-depleted T cells, or PBMCs.

The V and J ends lost 4 bases and 7 bases respectively, with 12 bases between them. This CDR3 spans 14 amino acids. The germline V gene encodes CDR1 SGHRS and CDR2 YFSETQ. Study processing details: The assay estimated nucleated cells by amplifying reference gene primers. TCRdb keeps only in-frame clones here, not all; method: immunoSEQ multiplex PCR. V and J calls and clone size are given by that table; D and trimming were obtained from the DNA. The repertoire holds 350,000 to 450,000 clones, with less than 85% as singletons. The rearrangement uses TRBV5-1 and TRBJ1-6; possibly TRBD1 for D (5 bases). The material sequenced was peripheral blood. The receptor was isolated from a woman aged 18-30 years with acute or convalescent COVID-19. Written as DNA, the CDR3 is TGCGCCAGCAGCAAGGGGTCGGAGAATTCACCCCTCCACTTT. The encoded protein is CASSKGSENSPLHF.